This is a list of T cell receptor beta chains from one sample in a study of B cell selection in AIRE deficiency. Assay used: immunoSEQ multiplex PCR; TCRdb lists only in-frame clones, some missing. The profile shows 28,000 or so clones, over 80% of them singletons. The specimen was CD4+CD25+ Tregs sorted from PBMCs. The receptors stem from a human donor in good health. Each CDR3 is given with its conserved first and last residue. A D gene is named only where the DNA matches it firmly. Rows give clone size only sometimes, using once, few, many, or a class for an expanded clone.

CDR3 DNA: TGTGCCAGCAGCTCAACAGGGATGGGGGAAAAACTGTTTTTT
CDR3 protein: CASSSTGMGEKLFF
clone size: -
J gene: TRBJ1-4
D gene: -
V gene: TRBV9

CDR3 DNA: TGTGCCAGCAGCCCCGGTTGGGGGTCGGGGGAGCAGTACTTC
CDR3 protein: CASSPGWGSGEQYF
clone size: few
J gene: TRBJ2-7
D gene: -
V gene: TRBV6-5

CDR3 DNA: TGTGCCAGCAGCGTAGCTGCTAGCGGGGGGCCTGAGCAGTTCTTC
CDR3 protein: CASSVAASGGPEQFF
clone size: -
J gene: TRBJ2-1
D gene: TRBD2
V gene: TRBV9

CDR3 DNA: TGTGCCAGCAGCTTACGCGACCAGTTAGATACGCAGTATTTT
CDR3 protein: CASSLRDQLDTQYF
clone size: -
J gene: TRBJ2-3
D gene: -
V gene: TRBV11-2

CDR3 DNA: TGTGCCTGGATGGCTGTACAGAGGGGAGAGACCCAGTACTTC
CDR3 protein: CAWMAVQRGETQYF
clone size: -
J gene: TRBJ2-5
D gene: -
V gene: TRBV30

CDR3 DNA: TGTGCCAGCAGCTCTATACCGGGGGCTTCCTACGAGCAGTACTTC
CDR3 protein: CASSSIPGASYEQYF
clone size: -
J gene: TRBJ2-7
D gene: -
V gene: TRBV11-2

CDR3 DNA: TGTGCCAGCAGTGTGATCGGGGGCGTCTACGAGCAGTACTTC
CDR3 protein: CASSVIGGVYEQYF
clone size: -
J gene: TRBJ2-7
D gene: -
V gene: TRBV6-1

CDR3 DNA: TGTGCCAGCAAACGGGACTACATTTACAATGAGCAGTTCTTC
CDR3 protein: CASKRDYIYNEQFF
clone size: -
J gene: TRBJ2-1
D gene: TRBD2
V gene: TRBV6-1

CDR3 DNA: TGTGCCAGCAGCTTGTACAGGAACTCTGGAAACACCATATATTTT
CDR3 protein: CASSLYRNSGNTIYF
clone size: -
J gene: TRBJ1-3
D gene: -
V gene: TRBV5-6

CDR3 DNA: TGTGCCAGCAGCGTAGCGGGGACAGGGGGCACAGATACGCAGTATTTT
CDR3 protein: CASSVAGTGGTDTQYF
clone size: -
J gene: TRBJ2-3
D gene: TRBD1
V gene: TRBV9

CDR3 DNA: TGTGCCAGCAGCTTAGGGGGACAGAGCTATGGCTACACCTTC
CDR3 protein: CASSLGGQSYGYTF
clone size: -
J gene: TRBJ1-2
D gene: TRBD1
V gene: TRBV7-2

CDR3 DNA: TGTGCCAGCACAACCCCCAAGAGGTTTCTCCACTTT
CDR3 protein: CASTTPKRFLHF
clone size: -
J gene: TRBJ1-6
D gene: -
V gene: TRBV6-1

CDR3 DNA: TGTGCCAGCAGCTTGGCAGGGGGCAACTACGAGCAGTACTTC
CDR3 protein: CASSLAGGNYEQYF
clone size: -
J gene: TRBJ2-7
D gene: TRBD1
V gene: TRBV5-5

CDR3 DNA: TGTGCCAGCAGCTTGGCGGTAACCTACAATGAGCAGTTCTTC
CDR3 protein: CASSLAVTYNEQFF
clone size: -
J gene: TRBJ2-1
D gene: -
V gene: TRBV5-4

CDR3 DNA: TGCGCCAGCACGGGAGGGGCCGCAGATACGCAGTATTTT
CDR3 protein: CASTGGAADTQYF
clone size: -
J gene: TRBJ2-3
D gene: TRBD2
V gene: TRBV5-1

CDR3 DNA: TGTGCCAGCAGTCTTGGGGACTCCAATGAAAAACTGTTTTTT
CDR3 protein: CASSLGDSNEKLFF
clone size: -
J gene: TRBJ1-4
D gene: -
V gene: TRBV6-5

CDR3 DNA: TGTGCCAGCAGTCTCGGGGTTCCTGGGGCCAACGTCCTGACTTTC
CDR3 protein: CASSLGVPGANVLTF
clone size: -
J gene: TRBJ2-6
D gene: -
V gene: TRBV14

CDR3 DNA: TGTGCCATCAGTGAGGGCACAGATACGCAGTATTTT
CDR3 protein: CAISEGTDTQYF
clone size: -
J gene: TRBJ2-3
D gene: -
V gene: TRBV10-3

CDR3 DNA: TGCGCCAGCAGCCTCAAGGTGGTGGACACAGATACGCAGTATTTT
CDR3 protein: CASSLKVVDTDTQYF
clone size: -
J gene: TRBJ2-3
D gene: -
V gene: TRBV23-1

CDR3 DNA: TGTGCCAGCAGCCAGGGGACTAGGCAAGAGACCCAGTACTTC
CDR3 protein: CASSQGTRQETQYF
clone size: -
J gene: TRBJ2-5
D gene: TRBD2
V gene: TRBV14

CDR3 DNA: TGCGCCAGCAGCTCAGGGACAGGGACCTACGAGCAGTACTTC
CDR3 protein: CASSSGTGTYEQYF
clone size: -
J gene: TRBJ2-7
D gene: TRBD1
V gene: TRBV5-1

CDR3 DNA: TGTGCCAGCAGCTTAGCCCTTTTGGGACGGTTCTCTGGAAACACCATATATTTT
CDR3 protein: CASSLALLGRFSGNTIYF
clone size: -
J gene: TRBJ1-3
D gene: -
V gene: TRBV11-2

CDR3 DNA: TGCGCCAGCAGCCAAGATCCGAGCTTCCCCTACAATGAGCAGTTCTTC
CDR3 protein: CASSQDPSFPYNEQFF
clone size: -
J gene: TRBJ2-1
D gene: -
V gene: TRBV4-3

CDR3 DNA: TGTGCCAGTAGTATAGGAGCAGCGAACACTGAAGCTTTCTTT
CDR3 protein: CASSIGAANTEAFF
clone size: -
J gene: TRBJ1-1
D gene: -
V gene: TRBV19

CDR3 DNA: TGTGCCAGCAGCCAAGGGGGACTGGGAGAGACCCAGTACTTC
CDR3 protein: CASSQGGLGETQYF
clone size: -
J gene: TRBJ2-5
D gene: -
V gene: TRBV4-2

CDR3 DNA: TGTGCCAGCCCCCAGACAGGGTACAATGAGCAGTTCTTC
CDR3 protein: CASPQTGYNEQFF
clone size: once
J gene: TRBJ2-1
D gene: TRBD1
V gene: TRBV6-1

CDR3 DNA: TGCGCCAGCACCCCTAGGGGCGGGGCAGAATACAATGAGCAGTTCTTC
CDR3 protein: CASTPRGGAEYNEQFF
clone size: -
J gene: TRBJ2-1
D gene: -
V gene: TRBV5-1

CDR3 DNA: TGCGCCAGCAGCCAAGAATTCGACAGGGAACACACTGAAGCTTTCTTT
CDR3 protein: CASSQEFDREHTEAFF
clone size: -
J gene: TRBJ1-1
D gene: TRBD1
V gene: TRBV4-1

CDR3 DNA: TGTGCCAGTAGTGCGGACGGGTCGGGGAGATATAGCAATCAGCCCCAGCATTTT
CDR3 protein: CASSADGSGRYSNQPQHF
clone size: once
J gene: TRBJ1-5
D gene: -
V gene: TRBV19

CDR3 DNA: TGTGCCAGTCAGGGTAATAGCAATCAGCCCCAGCATTTT
CDR3 protein: CASQGNSNQPQHF
clone size: -
J gene: TRBJ1-5
D gene: -
V gene: TRBV6-6

CDR3 DNA: TGCGCCAGCAGCCAACCCCCCGGGACTGGAATCACCGGGGAGCTGTTTTTT
CDR3 protein: CASSQPPGTGITGELFF
clone size: -
J gene: TRBJ2-2
D gene: -
V gene: TRBV4-3

CDR3 DNA: TGTGCCAGCAGCCCCGGTGGGCGGGGGACCAATGAGCAGTTCTTC
CDR3 protein: CASSPGGRGTNEQFF
clone size: -
J gene: TRBJ2-1
D gene: TRBD2
V gene: TRBV7-3

CDR3 DNA: TGTGCCAGCAGCGGGCCTAGCGGGGGGGCCGGTGGGGAGCTGTTTTTT
CDR3 protein: CASSGPSGGAGGELFF
clone size: -
J gene: TRBJ2-2
D gene: TRBD2
V gene: TRBV4-2

CDR3 DNA: TGTGCCAGCAGGGGCCAGGGAGGGGAAAAACTGTTTTTT
CDR3 protein: CASRGQGGEKLFF
clone size: -
J gene: TRBJ1-4
D gene: -
V gene: TRBV6-6

CDR3 DNA: TGTGCCAGCAGCCGATTCCCTGAGAACACTGAAGCTTTCTTT
CDR3 protein: CASSRFPENTEAFF
clone size: -
J gene: TRBJ1-1
D gene: -
V gene: TRBV6-5

CDR3 DNA: TGTGCCAGCTCACCGGCGGGGGATAGCAATCAGCCCCAGCATTTT
CDR3 protein: CASSPAGDSNQPQHF
clone size: -
J gene: TRBJ1-5
D gene: -
V gene: TRBV18

CDR3 DNA: TGTGCCAGCTCAAACCTTGAGGGCGCGAGTGAAAAACTGTTTTTT
CDR3 protein: CASSNLEGASEKLFF
clone size: -
J gene: TRBJ1-4
D gene: -
V gene: TRBV18

CDR3 DNA: TGTGCCACCAGCAGAGATGGGACGGCTCTTAACTATGGCTACACCTTC
CDR3 protein: CATSRDGTALNYGYTF
clone size: -
J gene: TRBJ1-2
D gene: -
V gene: TRBV15

CDR3 DNA: TGTGCCAGCAGCGAACCCCCGGCCACTGAAGCTTTCTTT
CDR3 protein: CASSEPPATEAFF
clone size: -
J gene: TRBJ1-1
D gene: -
V gene: TRBV7-6

CDR3 DNA: TGTGCCAGCAGCTTAGAGCGGGGACTCAACACTGAAGCTTTCTTT
CDR3 protein: CASSLERGLNTEAFF
clone size: -
J gene: TRBJ1-1
D gene: -
V gene: TRBV7-2

CDR3 DNA: TGTGCCAGCAGCTCCGAAGACAGGCCTACCTACGAGCAGTACTTC
CDR3 protein: CASSSEDRPTYEQYF
clone size: -
J gene: TRBJ2-7
D gene: -
V gene: TRBV7-2

CDR3 DNA: TGTGCCAGCAGTCAGGGACTAGCGGGCTCTTACAATGAGCAGTTCTTC
CDR3 protein: CASSQGLAGSYNEQFF
clone size: -
J gene: TRBJ2-1
D gene: TRBD2
V gene: TRBV28

CDR3 DNA: TGTGCCAGCAGCTTGACAGGAGTCGAGCAGTACTTC
CDR3 protein: CASSLTGVEQYF
clone size: -
J gene: TRBJ2-7
D gene: -
V gene: TRBV7-8

CDR3 DNA: TGCGCCAGCAGAGCAGGGGCGTCCGTAACCTATGGCTACACCTTC
CDR3 protein: CASRAGASVTYGYTF
clone size: -
J gene: TRBJ1-2
D gene: -
V gene: TRBV10-2

CDR3 DNA: TGTGCCATCAGTGACGTAGACACCATATATTTT
CDR3 protein: CAISDVDTIYF
clone size: -
J gene: TRBJ1-3
D gene: -
V gene: TRBV10-3

CDR3 DNA: TGCGCCAGCAGCCAAGATTTAGGGGGTCTGGGAGAGACCCAGTACTTC
CDR3 protein: CASSQDLGGLGETQYF
clone size: -
J gene: TRBJ2-5
D gene: -
V gene: TRBV4-3

CDR3 DNA: TGTGCCAGCAGCTTCGGGACAGGAGGCAATCAGCCCCAGCATTTT
CDR3 protein: CASSFGTGGNQPQHF
clone size: -
J gene: TRBJ1-5
D gene: TRBD1
V gene: TRBV7-9

CDR3 DNA: TGCGCCAGCAGCTTACAGGGTTGGTCCTACAATGAGCAGTTCTTC
CDR3 protein: CASSLQGWSYNEQFF
clone size: -
J gene: TRBJ2-1
D gene: -
V gene: TRBV5-1

CDR3 DNA: TGTGCCAGTAGTGCCGCCACCGGGACTAGATGGAAGACCCAGTACTTC
CDR3 protein: CASSAATGTRWKTQYF
clone size: -
J gene: TRBJ2-5
D gene: TRBD2
V gene: TRBV19

CDR3 DNA: TGTGCCAGCTCACCATTACAGGGGGCGAGGAACTATGGCTACACCTTC
CDR3 protein: CASSPLQGARNYGYTF
clone size: -
J gene: TRBJ1-2
D gene: TRBD1
V gene: TRBV18

CDR3 DNA: TGTGCCACCAGCAGCATCCTACAGGGAGGTCAGCCCCAGCATTTT
CDR3 protein: CATSSILQGGQPQHF
clone size: once
J gene: TRBJ1-5
D gene: -
V gene: TRBV15

CDR3 DNA: TGCGCCAGCAGCTTGGCCCGCCCAGGCTTGCAAGAGACCCAGTACTTC
CDR3 protein: CASSLARPGLQETQYF
clone size: -
J gene: TRBJ2-5
D gene: -
V gene: TRBV5-1

CDR3 DNA: TGTGCCAGCAACACAGCATCGATCAATCAGCCCCAGCATTTT
CDR3 protein: CASNTASINQPQHF
clone size: once
J gene: TRBJ1-5
D gene: -
V gene: TRBV28

CDR3 DNA: TGTGCCAGCAGCTTGTACGGGACAGGAAGAACATTTTTCTACGAGCAGTACTTC
CDR3 protein: CASSLYGTGRTFFYEQYF
clone size: once
J gene: TRBJ2-7
D gene: TRBD1
V gene: TRBV5-6